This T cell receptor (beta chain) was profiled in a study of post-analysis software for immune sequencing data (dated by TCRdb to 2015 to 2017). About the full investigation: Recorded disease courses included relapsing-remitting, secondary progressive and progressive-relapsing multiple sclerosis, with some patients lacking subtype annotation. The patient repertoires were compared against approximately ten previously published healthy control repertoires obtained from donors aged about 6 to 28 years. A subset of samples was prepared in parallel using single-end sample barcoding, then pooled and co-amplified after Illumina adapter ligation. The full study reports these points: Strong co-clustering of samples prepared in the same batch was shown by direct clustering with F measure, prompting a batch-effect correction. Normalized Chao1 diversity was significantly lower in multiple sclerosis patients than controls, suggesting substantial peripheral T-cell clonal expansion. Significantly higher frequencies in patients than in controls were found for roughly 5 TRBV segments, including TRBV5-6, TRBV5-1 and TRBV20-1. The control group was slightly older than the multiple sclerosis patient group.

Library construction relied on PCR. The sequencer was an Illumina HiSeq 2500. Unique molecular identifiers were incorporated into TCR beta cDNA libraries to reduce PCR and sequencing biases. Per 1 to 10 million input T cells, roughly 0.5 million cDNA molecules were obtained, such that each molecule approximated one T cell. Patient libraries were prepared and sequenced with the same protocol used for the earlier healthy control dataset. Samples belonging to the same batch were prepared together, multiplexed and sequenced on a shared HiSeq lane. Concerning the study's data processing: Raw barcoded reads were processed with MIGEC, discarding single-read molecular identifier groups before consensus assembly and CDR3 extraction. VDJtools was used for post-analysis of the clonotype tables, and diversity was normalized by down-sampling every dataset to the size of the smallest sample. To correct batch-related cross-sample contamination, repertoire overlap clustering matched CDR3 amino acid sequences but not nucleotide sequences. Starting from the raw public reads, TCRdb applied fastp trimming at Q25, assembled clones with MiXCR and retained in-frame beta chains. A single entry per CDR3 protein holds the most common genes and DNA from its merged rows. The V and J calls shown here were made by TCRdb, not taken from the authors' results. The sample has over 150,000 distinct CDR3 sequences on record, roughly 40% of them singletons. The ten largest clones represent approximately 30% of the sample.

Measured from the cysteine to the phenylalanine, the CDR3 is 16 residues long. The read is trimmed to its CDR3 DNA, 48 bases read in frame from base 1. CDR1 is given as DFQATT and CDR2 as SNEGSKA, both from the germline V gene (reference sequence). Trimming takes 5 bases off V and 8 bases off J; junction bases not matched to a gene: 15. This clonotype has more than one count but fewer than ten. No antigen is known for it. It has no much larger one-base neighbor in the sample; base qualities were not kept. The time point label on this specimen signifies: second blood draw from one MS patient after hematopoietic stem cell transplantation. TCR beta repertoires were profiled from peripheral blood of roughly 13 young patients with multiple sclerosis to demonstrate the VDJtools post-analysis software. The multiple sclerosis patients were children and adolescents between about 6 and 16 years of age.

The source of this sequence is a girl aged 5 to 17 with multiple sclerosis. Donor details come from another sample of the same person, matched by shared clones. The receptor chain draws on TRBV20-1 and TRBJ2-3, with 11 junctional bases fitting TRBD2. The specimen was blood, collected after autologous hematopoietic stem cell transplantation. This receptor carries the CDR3 CSASPLAGGLKGTQYF. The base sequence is TGCAGTGCTTCTCCGTTAGCGGGAGGGCTAAAGGGTACGCAGTATTTT.